The 21 T cell receptor beta chains in this list originate from one sample, sequenced in a study of T-cell memory formation after mild COVID-19. MiXCR was run by TCRdb on the 5' RACE reads, yielding one entry per CDR3 protein. The sample holds tens of thousands of distinct CDR3 sequences, about 7.3% seen once. Sequenced sample: PBMCs or a T cell subset sorted from them (not recorded which). The origin of the receptors is a man between 18 and 29 years old who had mild COVID-19 (a few samples of this study predate the infection). Cell type and time point are not known.

A few counts support this clonotype. This chain connects TRBV4-2 to TRBJ1-1, with a tentative D call TRBD1 (5 bases). Germline CDR1 LGHNA, CDR2 YNFKEQ. The CDR3 runs to 16 residues. Between the trimmed V and J ends, which lost 1 base and 2 bases, there was a span of 14 bases. CDR3 nucleotide sequence: TGTGCCAGCAGCCAAGTGGAGGGGCGAGGAAACACTGAAGCTTTCTTT. It specifies CASSQVEGRGNTEAFF.

This clonotype was recorded many times. This chain links TRBV5-1 with TRBJ2-1, with TRBD2 matching over 7 bases. The CDR3 sequence is 15 residues long. Germline assignment: CDR1 SGHRS and CDR2 YFSETQ. The trim removed 4 bases at V and 5 bases at J, leaving 9 bases unmatched. CDR3 nucleotides: TGCGCCAGCAGCCTTCTGGGGGGGGTCCACAATGAGCAGTTCTTC. Its protein product is CASSLLGGVHNEQFF.

V gene TRBV7-9 combines with J gene TRBJ2-5; perhaps D is TRBD1 or TRBD2 (5 bases each). This CDR3 has 16 amino acids. Trimming pared 3 bases from V and 3 bases from J, leaving 17 bases between. Germline lookup yields CDR1 SEHNR and CDR2 FQNEAQ (reference sequence). CDR3 DNA sequence: TGTGCCAGCAGCTTCGGGGCGACGGACGGGGAAGAGACCCAGTACTTC. Protein product: CASSFGATDGEETQYF.

This chain links TRBV12-3 or TRBV12-4 with TRBJ1-1; TRBD1 aligns across 8 bases. The V and J ends lost 5 bases and 4 bases, in that order; junction bases with no gene match: 6. CDR3 length: 14 residues. CDR3 sequence: CASSPQTGVTEAFF. In DNA form, the CDR3 reads TGTGCCAGCAGTCCACAGACAGGGGTCACTGAAGCTTTCTTT.

This clonotype was picked up a small number of times. In nucleotides, the CDR3 is TGTGCCAGTAGTAAGGCGGGTAGCAGGCCAGATACGCAGTATTTT. Amino acids: CASSKAGSRPDTQYF. J is TRBJ2-3 and V is TRBV19; D possibly corresponds to TRBD2 (5 bases). Per germline, CDR1 LNHDA and CDR2 SQIVND (reference sequence). Trimming stripped 4 bases from V and 4 bases from J, with 15 bases between. CDR3 length equals 15 residues.

This clonotype came up a few times. The chain couples TRBV3-1 to TRBJ2-7; 10 nucleotides line up with TRBD1. Germline V gene data show CDR1 as LGHDT and CDR2 as YNNKEL (reference sequence). Trimming at V came to 7 bases and at J to 6 bases, leaving 6 bases not matched to a gene. The CDR3 sequence is 13 residues long. CDR3 DNA sequence: TGTGCCAGCATATCGGGACAGGGGAGCGAGCAGTACTTC. Amino acids: CASISGQGSEQYF.

This clonotype has at least ten counts. At one end, the junction sequence differs from germline, possibly due to a read error. V gene TRBV6-5 combines with J gene TRBJ2-1; D not resolved. CDR3 length: 12 amino acids. CDR1 is MNHEY and CDR2 is SVGAGI in the germline V gene. The CDR3 DNA sequence: TGTGCCAGCCGTTATATCTGGGGAGAGCAGTTCTTC. Encoded protein: CASRYIWGEQFF.

This clonotype was seen more than once but under ten times. The chain joins TRBV12-3 or TRBV12-4 to TRBJ2-3, with 10 bases identical to TRBD2. This CDR3 region has 14 residues. The ends lost 6 bases at V and 6 bases at J; junction bases unmatched: 6. CDR3: CASSPGLATDTQYF. DNA of the CDR3: TGTGCCAGCAGCCCGGGACTAGCGACTGATACGCAGTATTTT.

This chain links TRBV15 with TRBJ2-5; D unresolved. CDR1 is LNHNV and CDR2 is YYDKDF in the germline V gene (reference sequence). This CDR3 has 13 residues. Trimming took 6 bases from V and 1 from J, leaving 9 bases between them. This CDR3 is CATRGAAQETQYF. The CDR3 bases are TGTGCCACCAGGGGCGCGGCCCAAGAGACCCAGTACTTC.

In its sample, this clonotype was seen many times. The gene calls are TRBV6-5 and TRBJ2-3; TRBD2 matches 11 bases. The CDR3 extends over 14 amino acids. V lost 6 bases to trimming and J lost 1 base; unmatched junction nucleotides: 0. Germline V lookup: CDR1 MNHEY, CDR2 SVGAGI. CDR3 loop: CASRTSGGTDTQYF. Written as DNA, the CDR3 is TGTGCCAGCAGGACTAGCGGGGGCACAGATACGCAGTATTTT.

This clonotype was counted between two and nine times. The chain couples TRBV6-6 to TRBJ2-7, with D possibly being TRBD1 (5 bases). The CDR3 is 12 amino acids. The V gene lost 7 bases and the J gene lost 4 bases, with 11 bases spanning the gap. Germline V gene sequence: CDR1 MNHNY, CDR2 SVGAGI (reference sequence). The CDR3 reads CASTRQGYEQYF. The CDR3 DNA follows: TGTGCCAGCACCCGCCAGGGATACGAGCAGTACTTC.

In this sample, this clonotype turned up a few times. The V call is TRBV20-1, the J call TRBJ2-3; no firm D call. The V and J ends lost 4 bases and 4 bases respectively, with 15 bases between them. Germline assignment: CDR1 DFQATT and CDR2 SNEGSKA (reference sequence). The CDR3 is 14 residues long. The CDR3 loop reads CSAKTGSQADTQYF. DNA for the CDR3: TGCAGTGCTAAGACGGGTTCCCAGGCAGATACGCAGTATTTT.

This clonotype was counted a few times. The chain employs TRBV4-3 and TRBJ2-4; 7 bases are a match to TRBD2. Germline lookup yields CDR1 LGHNA and CDR2 YSLEER. V shed 0 bases and J 15 bases; nucleotides not matched to a gene: 8. This CDR3 is built from 13 residues. The CDR3 loop reads CASSQEKAGRRYF. The CDR3 bases are TGCGCCAGCAGCCAAGAAAAAGCGGGGAGGCGGTACTTC.

The chain recombines TRBV3-1 with TRBJ2-1, with D uncertain. CDR1 LGHDT and CDR2 YNNKEL come from the germline V gene (reference sequence). This CDR3 comprises 13 residues. V was shortened by 2 bases and J by 10 bases, with 12 bases between the two germline ends. The CDR3 loop is CASSQSRVSEQFF. In DNA form, the CDR3 reads TGTGCCAGCAGCCAATCAAGGGTGTCCGAGCAGTTCTTC.

The V call is TRBV29-1, the J call TRBJ2-3, with 12 bases fitting TRBD2. CDR1 is SQVTM and CDR2 is ANQGSEA in the germline V gene. The CDR3 consists of 13 residues. With V trimmed by 4 bases and J by 4 bases, 0 bases remained unmatched. As DNA, the CDR3 is TGCAGCGTTGCTAGCGGGGGGGCAGATACGCAGTATTTT. Its translation: CSVASGGADTQYF.

CDR3 amino acids: CASSLPGLANNEQFF. The CDR3 nucleotides are TGTGCCAGCAGCCTCCCGGGACTAGCTAACAATGAGCAGTTCTTC. The chain couples TRBV3-1 to TRBJ2-1; 9 nucleotides match TRBD2. V gave up 4 bases and J gave up 5 bases; unmatched junction bases: 6. The CDR3 runs to 15 residues. Looked up from germline, CDR1 is LGHDT and CDR2 is YNNKEL (reference sequence).

The chain employs TRBV7-2 and TRBJ2-1, with unresolved D. The length of the CDR3 is 12 residues. Germline loops: CDR1 SGHTA, CDR2 FQGNSA. V lost 3 bases, J lost 10 bases, and 10 bases lay in between. Here the CDR3 DNA reads TGTGCCAGCAGCTTCGGACGTGTGGAGCAGTTCTTC. This codes for CASSFGRVEQFF.

This clonotype has a count of ten or more. The V call is TRBV4-1, the J call TRBJ2-1; possibly TRBD1 for D (5 bases). This CDR3 region has 17 residues. Germline loops: CDR1 MGHRA, CDR2 YSYEKL. Trimming removed 1 base at V and 5 bases at J, with 18 bases between. Here the CDR3 reads CASSQAEGARVDNEQFF. CDR3 bases: TGCGCCAGCAGCCAAGCCGAAGGGGCTAGGGTCGACAATGAGCAGTTCTTC.

This clonotype was recorded a few times. The CDR3 loop is CASNERYTGELFF. DNA for the CDR3: TGTGCCAGTAACGAGAGGTACACCGGGGAGCTGTTTTTT. The chain recombines TRBV19 with TRBJ2-2; D unclear. Germline-derived CDR1 and CDR2 are LNHDA and SQIVND (reference sequence). V lost 7 bases, J lost 3 bases, and 9 bases lay in between. The CDR3 is 13 amino acids.

V usage is TRBV30 and J usage is TRBJ2-3, with D tentatively TRBD2 (6 bases). V lost 8 bases and J 9 bases, leaving 15 bases between the germline ends. The CDR3 runs 11 residues. Germline CDR1 GTSNPN, CDR2 SVGIG (reference sequence). The CDR3 loop reads CAIRPGETQYF. The CDR3 region has the DNA TGTGCCATCCGACCGGGGGAGACGCAGTATTTT.

Many counts were recorded for this clonotype. V and J are TRBV20-1 and TRBJ2-3, with 11 bases that match TRBD2. V was clipped by 5 bases and J by 0 bases; unmatched bases: 4. This CDR3 has 15 residues. The germline gives CDR1 DFQATT, CDR2 SNEGSKA (reference sequence). The CDR3 protein is CSAPTSGASTDTQYF. CDR3 nucleotide sequence: TGCAGTGCTCCGACTAGCGGGGCTAGCACAGATACGCAGTATTTT.